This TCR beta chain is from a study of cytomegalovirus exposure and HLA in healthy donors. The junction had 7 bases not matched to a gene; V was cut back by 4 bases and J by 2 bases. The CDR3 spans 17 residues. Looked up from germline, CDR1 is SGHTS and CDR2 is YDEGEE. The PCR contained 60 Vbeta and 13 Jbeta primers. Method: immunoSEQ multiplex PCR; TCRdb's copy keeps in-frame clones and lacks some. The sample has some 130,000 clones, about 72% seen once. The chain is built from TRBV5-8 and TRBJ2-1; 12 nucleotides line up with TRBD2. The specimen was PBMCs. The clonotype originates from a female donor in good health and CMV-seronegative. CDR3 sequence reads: CASSALAGGGPYNEQFF. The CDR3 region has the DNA TGTGCCAGCAGCGCCCTAGCGGGAGGGGGTCCCTACAATGAGCAGTTCTTC.